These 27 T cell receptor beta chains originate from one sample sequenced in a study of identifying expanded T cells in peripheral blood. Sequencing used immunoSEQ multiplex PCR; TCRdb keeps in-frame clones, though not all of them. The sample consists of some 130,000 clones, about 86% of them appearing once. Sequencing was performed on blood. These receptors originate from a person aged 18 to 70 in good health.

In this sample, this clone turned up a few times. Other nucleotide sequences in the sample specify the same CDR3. CDR3 sequence: CASSLGNSPLHF. DNA of the CDR3: TGTGCCAGCAGCCTAGGGAATTCACCCCTCCACTTT. The genes are TRBV7-9 and TRBJ1-6; D is ambiguous. The CDR3 covers 12 residues. Trimming took off 5 bases at V and 7 bases at J, with 6 bases between the two ends. The germline gives CDR1 SEHNR, CDR2 FQNEAQ (reference sequence).

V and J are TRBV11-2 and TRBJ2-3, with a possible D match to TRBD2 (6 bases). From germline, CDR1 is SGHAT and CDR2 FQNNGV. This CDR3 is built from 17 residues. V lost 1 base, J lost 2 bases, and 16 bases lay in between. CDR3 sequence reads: CASSLGTSGTYTDTQYF. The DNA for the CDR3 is TGTGCCAGCAGCTTAGGGACCTCCGGGACTTACACAGATACGCAGTATTTT. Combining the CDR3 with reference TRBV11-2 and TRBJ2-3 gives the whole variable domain EAGVAQSPRYKIIEKRQSVAFWCNPISGHATLYWYQQILGQGPKLLIQFQNNGVVDDSQLPKDRFSAERLKGVDSTLKIQPAKLEDSAVYLCASSLGTSGTYTDTQYFGPGTRLTVL.

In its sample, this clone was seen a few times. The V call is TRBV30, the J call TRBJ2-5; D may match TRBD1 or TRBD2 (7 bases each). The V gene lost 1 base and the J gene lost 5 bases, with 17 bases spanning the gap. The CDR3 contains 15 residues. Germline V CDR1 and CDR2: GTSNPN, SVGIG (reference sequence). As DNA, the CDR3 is TGTGCCTGGAGTGGTCCAGGGGGGGAGGTGGAGACCCAGTACTTC. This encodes CAWSGPGGEVETQYF.

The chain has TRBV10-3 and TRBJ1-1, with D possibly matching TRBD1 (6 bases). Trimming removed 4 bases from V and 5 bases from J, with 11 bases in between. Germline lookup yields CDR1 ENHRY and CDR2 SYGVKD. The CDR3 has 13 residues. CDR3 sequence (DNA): TGTGCCATCAGTGGAGGGGGGAAGACTGAAGCTTTCTTT. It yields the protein CAISGGGKTEAFF.

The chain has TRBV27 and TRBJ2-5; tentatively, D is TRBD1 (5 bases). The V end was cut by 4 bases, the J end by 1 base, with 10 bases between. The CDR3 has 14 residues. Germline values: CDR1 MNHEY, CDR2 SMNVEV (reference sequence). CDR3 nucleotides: TGTGCCAGCAGTTCCGGACAAATCCAAGAGACCCAGTACTTC. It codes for CASSSGQIQETQYF.

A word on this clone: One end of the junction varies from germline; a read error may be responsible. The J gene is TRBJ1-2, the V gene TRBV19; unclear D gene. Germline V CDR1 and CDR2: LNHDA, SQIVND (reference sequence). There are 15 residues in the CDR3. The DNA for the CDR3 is TGTGCCAGCAGTATGCAAAGACCTCCCGGCTATGGCTACACCTTC. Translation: CASSMQRPPGYGYTF.

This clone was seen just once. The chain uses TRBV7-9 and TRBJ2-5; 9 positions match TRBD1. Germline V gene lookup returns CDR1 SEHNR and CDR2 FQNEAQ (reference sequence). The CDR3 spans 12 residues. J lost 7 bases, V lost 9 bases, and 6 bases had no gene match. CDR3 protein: CASQQGQGTQYF. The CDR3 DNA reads TGTGCCAGTCAACAGGGACAGGGGACCCAGTACTTC.

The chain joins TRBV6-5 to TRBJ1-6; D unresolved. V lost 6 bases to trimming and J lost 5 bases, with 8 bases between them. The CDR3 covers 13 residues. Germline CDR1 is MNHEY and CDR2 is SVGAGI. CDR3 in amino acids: CASRTLDNSPLHF. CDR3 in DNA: TGTGCCAGCAGGACACTAGATAATTCACCCCTCCACTTT.

Here the CDR3 reads CASSLRPGAAYEQYF. DNA for the CDR3: TGCGCCAGCAGCTTGCGTCCGGGGGCCGCCTACGAGCAGTACTTC. The chain uses TRBV5-1 and TRBJ2-7; D may correspond to TRBD1 or TRBD2 (6 bases each). V was clipped by 1 base and J by 2 bases, with 13 bases between them. Germline V lookup: CDR1 SGHRS, CDR2 YFSETQ. The CDR3 has 15 amino acids.

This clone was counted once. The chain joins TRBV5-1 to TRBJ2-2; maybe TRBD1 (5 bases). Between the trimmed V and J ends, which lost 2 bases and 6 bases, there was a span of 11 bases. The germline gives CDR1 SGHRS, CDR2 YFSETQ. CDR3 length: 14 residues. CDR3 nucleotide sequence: TGCGCCAGCAGCTTCGGCAGGGAAGCCGGGGAGCTGTTTTTT. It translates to CASSFGREAGELFF.

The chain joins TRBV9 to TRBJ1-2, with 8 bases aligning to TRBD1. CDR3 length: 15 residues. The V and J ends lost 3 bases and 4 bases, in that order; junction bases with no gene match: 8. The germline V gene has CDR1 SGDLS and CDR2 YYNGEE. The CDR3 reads CASSARQGLSYGYTF. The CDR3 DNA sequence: TGTGCCAGCAGCGCCCGACAGGGGCTCAGCTATGGCTACACCTTC.

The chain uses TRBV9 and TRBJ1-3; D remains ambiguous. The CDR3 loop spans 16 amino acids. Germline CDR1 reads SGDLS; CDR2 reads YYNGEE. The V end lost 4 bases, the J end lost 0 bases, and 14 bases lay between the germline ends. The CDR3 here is CASSLRGGYSGNTIYF. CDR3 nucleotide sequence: TGTGCCAGCAGCCTCCGTGGCGGTTACTCTGGAAACACCATATATTTT. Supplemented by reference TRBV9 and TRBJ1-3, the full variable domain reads DSGVTQTPKHLITATGQRVTLRCSPRSGDLSVYWYQQSLDQGLQFLIQYYNGEERAKGNILERFSAQQFPDLHSELNLSSLELGDSALYFCASSLRGGYSGNTIYFGEGSWLTVV.

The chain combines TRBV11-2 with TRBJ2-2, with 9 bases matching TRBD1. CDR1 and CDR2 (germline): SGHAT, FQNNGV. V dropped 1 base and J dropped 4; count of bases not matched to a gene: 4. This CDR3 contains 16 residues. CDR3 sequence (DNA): TGTGCCAGCAGCTTAGGTGGGACAGGGTCCACCGGGGAGCTGTTTTTT. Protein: CASSLGGTGSTGELFF.

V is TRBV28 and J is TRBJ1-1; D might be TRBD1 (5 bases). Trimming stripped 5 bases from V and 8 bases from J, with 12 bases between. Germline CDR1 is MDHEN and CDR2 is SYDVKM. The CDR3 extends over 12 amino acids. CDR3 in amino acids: CASSINNREAFF. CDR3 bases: TGTGCCAGCAGTATTAATAACAGGGAAGCTTTCTTT.

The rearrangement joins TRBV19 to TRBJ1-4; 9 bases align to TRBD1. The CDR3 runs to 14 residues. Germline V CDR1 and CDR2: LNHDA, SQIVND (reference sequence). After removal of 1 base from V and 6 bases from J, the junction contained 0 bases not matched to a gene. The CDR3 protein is CASSIGTGDEKLFF. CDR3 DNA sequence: TGTGCCAGTAGTATAGGGACAGGGGATGAAAAACTGTTTTTT. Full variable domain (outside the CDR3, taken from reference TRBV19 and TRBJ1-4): DGGITQSPKYLFRKEGQNVTLSCEQNLNHDAMYWYRQDPGQGLRLIYYSQIVNDFQKGDIAEGYSVSREKKESFPLTVTSAQKNPTAFYLCASSIGTGDEKLFFGSGTQLSVL.

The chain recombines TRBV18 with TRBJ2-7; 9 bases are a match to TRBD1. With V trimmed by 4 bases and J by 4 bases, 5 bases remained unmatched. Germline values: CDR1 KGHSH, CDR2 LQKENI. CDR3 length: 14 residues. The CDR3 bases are TGTGCCAGCTCACGGTCACAGGGGGCATACGAGCAGTACTTC. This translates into CASSRSQGAYEQYF.

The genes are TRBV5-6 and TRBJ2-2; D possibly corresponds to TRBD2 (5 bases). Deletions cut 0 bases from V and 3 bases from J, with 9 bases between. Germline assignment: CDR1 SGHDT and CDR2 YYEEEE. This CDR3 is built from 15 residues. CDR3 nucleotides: TGTGCCAGCAGCTTGGTGACGAGGGACACCGGGGAGCTGTTTTTT. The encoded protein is CASSLVTRDTGELFF. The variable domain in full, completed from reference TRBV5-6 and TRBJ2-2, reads DAGVTQSPTHLIKTRGQQVTLRCSPKSGHDTVSWYQQALGQGPQFIFQYYEEEERQRGNFPDRFSGHQFPNYSSELNVNALLLGDSALYLCASSLVTRDTGELFFGEGSRLTVL.

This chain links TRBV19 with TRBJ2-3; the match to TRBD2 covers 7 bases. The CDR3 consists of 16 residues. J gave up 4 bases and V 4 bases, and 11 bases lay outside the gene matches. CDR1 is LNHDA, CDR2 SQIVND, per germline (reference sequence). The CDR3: CASSTRDLAVADTQYF. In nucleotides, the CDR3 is TGTGCCAGTAGTACCCGGGACCTAGCGGTAGCAGATACGCAGTATTTT.

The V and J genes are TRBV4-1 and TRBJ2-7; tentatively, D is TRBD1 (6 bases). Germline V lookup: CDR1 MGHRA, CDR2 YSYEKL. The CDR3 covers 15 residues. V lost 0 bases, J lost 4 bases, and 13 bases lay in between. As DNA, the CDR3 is TGCGCCAGCAGCCAAGATCGTCGTGGACAGTACGAGCAGTACTTC. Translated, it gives CASSQDRRGQYEQYF.

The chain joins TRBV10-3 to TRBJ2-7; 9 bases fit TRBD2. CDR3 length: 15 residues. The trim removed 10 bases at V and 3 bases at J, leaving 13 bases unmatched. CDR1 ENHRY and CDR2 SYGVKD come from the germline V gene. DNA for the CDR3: TGTGCCACTTACCAAGGCGGGGGGGACCTCTACGAGCAGTACTTC. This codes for CATYQGGGDLYEQYF.

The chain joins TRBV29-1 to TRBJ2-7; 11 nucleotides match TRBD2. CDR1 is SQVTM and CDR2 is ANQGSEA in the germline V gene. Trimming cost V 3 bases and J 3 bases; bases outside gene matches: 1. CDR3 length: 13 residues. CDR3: CSVETSGDYEQYF. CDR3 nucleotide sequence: TGCAGCGTTGAGACTAGCGGGGACTACGAGCAGTACTTC.

The CDR3 DNA sequence: TGTGCCAGCAGCTTGGCCCTTAGCGGCCAAGAGACCCAGTACTTC. This gives the protein CASSLALSGQETQYF. This chain uses TRBV5-4 with TRBJ2-5; D is possibly TRBD2 (6 bases). CDR3 length: 15 amino acids. Per the germline V gene, CDR1 is SGHNT and CDR2 is YYREEE (reference sequence). The V gene lost 0 bases and the J gene lost 1 base, with 10 bases spanning the gap. Together with reference TRBV5-4 and TRBJ2-5, the CDR3 gives the full variable domain: ETGVTQSPTHLIKTRGQQVTLRCSSQSGHNTVSWYQQALGQGPQFIFQYYREEENGRGNFPPRFSGLQFPNYSSELNVNALELDDSALYLCASSLALSGQETQYFGPGTRLLVL.

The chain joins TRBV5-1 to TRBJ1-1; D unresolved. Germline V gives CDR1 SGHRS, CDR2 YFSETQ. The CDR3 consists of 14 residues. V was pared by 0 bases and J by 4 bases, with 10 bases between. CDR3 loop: CASSLGFTSTEAFF. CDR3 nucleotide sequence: TGCGCCAGCAGCTTGGGGTTTACGTCCACTGAAGCTTTCTTT.

The CDR3 region is CASSQDKKGGELFF. CDR3 bases: TGTGCCAGCAGCCAAGATAAGAAAGGCGGGGAGCTGTTTTTT. V gene TRBV4-2 combines with J gene TRBJ2-2; no firm D call. Germline V gene sequence: CDR1 LGHNA, CDR2 YNFKEQ. The CDR3 is made up of 14 amino acids. V lost 0 bases, J lost 7 bases, and 9 bases lay in between.

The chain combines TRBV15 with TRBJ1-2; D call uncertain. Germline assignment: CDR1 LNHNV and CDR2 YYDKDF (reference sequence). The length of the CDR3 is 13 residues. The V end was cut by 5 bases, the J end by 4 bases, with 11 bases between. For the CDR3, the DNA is TGTGCCACCAGCCCCGGACGGTTCTATGGCTACACCTTC. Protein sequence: CATSPGRFYGYTF.

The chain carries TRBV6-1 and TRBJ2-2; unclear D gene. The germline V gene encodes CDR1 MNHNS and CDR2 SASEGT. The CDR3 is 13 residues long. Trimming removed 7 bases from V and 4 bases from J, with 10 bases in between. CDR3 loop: CASTSRTTGELFF. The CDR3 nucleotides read TGTGCCAGCACATCGCGGACCACCGGGGAGCTGTTTTTT.

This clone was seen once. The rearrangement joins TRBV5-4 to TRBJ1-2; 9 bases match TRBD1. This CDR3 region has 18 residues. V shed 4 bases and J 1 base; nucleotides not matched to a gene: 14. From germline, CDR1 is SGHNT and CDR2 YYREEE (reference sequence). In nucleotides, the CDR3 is TGTGCCAGCAGCGCACATGACAGGGGGACGGGGGGTAACTATGGCTACACCTTC. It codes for CASSAHDRGTGGNYGYTF. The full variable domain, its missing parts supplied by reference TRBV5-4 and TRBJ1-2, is ETGVTQSPTHLIKTRGQQVTLRCSSQSGHNTVSWYQQALGQGPQFIFQYYREEENGRGNFPPRFSGLQFPNYSSELNVNALELDDSALYLCASSAHDRGTGGNYGYTFGSGTRLTVV.